The 24 T cell receptor beta chains given below trace back to one sample, sequenced in a study of T-cell memory formation after mild COVID-19. TCRdb re-called the 5' RACE reads through MiXCR, storing one row per CDR3 protein. This sample has under 250,000 distinct CDR3 sequences, with 15% found just once. The sequenced sample consisted of PBMCs or a T cell subset sorted from them (not recorded which). All receptors come from an adult woman who had mild COVID-19 (a few samples of this study predate the infection). Cell type and time point are not known.

This chain uses TRBV7-9 with TRBJ2-2, with 9 bases identical to TRBD1. V shed 4 bases and J 6 bases; nucleotides not matched to a gene: 9. The CDR3 contains 16 residues. Germline values: CDR1 SEHNR, CDR2 FQNEAQ (reference sequence). CDR3 region: CASSSLAGTGSGELFF. The CDR3 DNA reads as TGTGCCAGCAGCTCGCTCGCCGGGACAGGGTCCGGGGAGCTGTTTTTT.

This clonotype has a count of ten or more. The chain recombines TRBV5-1 with TRBJ1-3; D is ambiguous. The germline CDR1 and CDR2 sequences are SGHRS and YFSETQ. The CDR3 is made up of 12 amino acids. V lost 4 bases to trimming and J lost 0 bases, with 2 bases between them. This CDR3 is CASSASGNTIYF. The CDR3 region has the DNA TGCGCCAGCAGCGCCTCTGGAAACACCATATATTTT. Complete variable domain (other parts from reference TRBV5-1 and TRBJ1-3): KAGVTQTPRYLIKTRGQQVTLSCSPISGHRSVSWYQQTPGQGLQFLFEYFSETQRNKGNFPGRFSGRQFSNSRSEMNVSTLELGDSALYLCASSASGNTIYFGEGSWLTVV.

This rearrangement joins TRBV27 to TRBJ2-2; D is uncertain. Germline V CDR1 and CDR2: MNHEY, SMNVEV (reference sequence). Trimming shortened V by 4 bases and J by 1 base, and 10 bases separated the two germline ends. This CDR3 comprises 15 residues. The chain's CDR3 is CASSYSTGNTGELFF. CDR3 in DNA: TGTGCCAGCAGTTATTCCACCGGGAACACCGGGGAGCTGTTTTTT.

CDR3 protein: CAFGTYTEQYF. CDR3 nucleotide sequence: TGTGCCTTCGGGACTTACACGGAGCAGTACTTC. This chain joins TRBV30 and TRBJ2-7, with D possibly being TRBD2 (6 bases). The CDR3 runs to 11 residues. Germline V lookup: CDR1 GTSNPN, CDR2 SVGIG (reference sequence). Trimming stripped 7 bases from V and 7 bases from J, with 14 bases between.

The CDR3 DNA follows: TGCAGTGCTAGAGTGGGGGGTGGCGGCAATCAGCCCCAGCATTTT. Translation gives CSARVGGGGNQPQHF. The chain joins TRBV20-1 to TRBJ1-5; possible D gene TRBD1, 5 bases. Germline values: CDR1 DFQATT, CDR2 SNEGSKA (reference sequence). This CDR3 is 15 amino acids long. Trimming left V 1 base short and J 2 bases short, with 12 bases between.

The gene calls are TRBV19 and TRBJ2-4; D is possibly TRBD2 (6 bases). Germline loops: CDR1 LNHDA, CDR2 SQIVND (reference sequence). The CDR3 consists of 15 residues. V lost 5 bases to trimming and J lost 0 bases, with 11 bases between them. CDR3 sequence: CASSVPGLAKNIQYF. CDR3 DNA sequence: TGTGCCAGTAGTGTTCCGGGACTAGCCAAAAACATTCAGTACTTC.

The chain uses TRBV20-1 and TRBJ1-2; D is possibly TRBD1 (6 bases). With 5 bases removed from V and 5 bases from J, the gap between germline ends came to 12 bases. The CDR3 extends over 12 amino acids. Germline CDR1 and CDR2: DFQATT and SNEGSKA (reference sequence). The CDR3 loop is CSADTGYYGYTF. In DNA form, the CDR3 reads TGCAGTGCTGATACAGGGTATTATGGCTACACCTTC.

The chain carries TRBV29-1 and TRBJ1-1; D may be TRBD1 (6 bases). The CDR3 spans 12 residues. The germline V and J ends were trimmed by 6 bases and 5 bases, with 13 bases remaining between them. Looked up from germline, CDR1 is SQVTM and CDR2 is ANQGSEA. This CDR3 reads CSVKQGSTEAFF. CDR3 sequence (DNA): TGCAGCGTAAAACAGGGAAGTACTGAAGCTTTCTTT.

The chain has TRBV7-2 and TRBJ2-3; 11 bases line up with TRBD2. The germline V gene has CDR1 SGHTA and CDR2 FQGNSA. Trimming at V came to 4 bases and at J to 3 bases, leaving 15 bases not matched to a gene. The CDR3 has 19 amino acids. DNA of the CDR3: TGTGCCAGCAGCTCACGGCCGGCCACCCTAGCGGGAGGAACAGATACGCAGTATTTT. Translated, it gives CASSSRPATLAGGTDTQYF.

This clonotype was picked up a small number of times. The CDR3 reads CSVERLGTSTDTQYF. The DNA for the CDR3 is TGCAGCGTTGAACGACTGGGGACTAGCACAGATACGCAGTATTTT. The chain has TRBV29-1 and TRBJ2-3, with D possibly being TRBD2 (6 bases). Per the germline V gene, CDR1 is SQVTM and CDR2 is ANQGSEA. V was clipped by 2 bases and J by 0 bases, with 12 bases between them. The CDR3 has 15 amino acids.

This clonotype was detected only a few times. The chain recombines TRBV2 with TRBJ2-2; D is unclear. Germline lookup yields CDR1 SNHLY and CDR2 FYNNEI. CDR3 size: 15 residues. V was cut by 3 bases and J by 6 bases, with 14 bases left in between. The CDR3 DNA reads TGTGCCAGCAGTGACATTGGGATATCGTCCGGGGAGCTGTTTTTT. It is translated as CASSDIGISSGELFF.

This clonotype was detected many times. The chain has TRBV6-1 and TRBJ2-3; D is ambiguous. V dropped 10 bases and J dropped 6 bases, with 17 bases sitting between them. This CDR3 is 13 amino acids long. Germline V lookup: CDR1 MNHNS, CDR2 SASEGT. DNA of the CDR3: TGTGCCACCAATCCAGGTGACGGCGATACGCAGTATTTT. Translation: CATNPGDGDTQYF.

This clonotype was seen a few times. The chain couples TRBV24-1 to TRBJ2-5, with D tentatively TRBD2 (5 bases). CDR1 is KGHDR and CDR2 is SFDVKD in the germline V gene. With 0 bases removed from V and 5 bases from J, the gap between germline ends came to 12 bases. This CDR3 has 15 amino acids. The CDR3 here is CATSDLTLRGETQYF. DNA for the CDR3: TGTGCCACCAGTGATTTGACATTGAGAGGGGAGACCCAGTACTTC.

The chain recombines TRBV20-1 with TRBJ1-5, with TRBD1 as a possible D gene (5 bases). The CDR3 totals 14 residues. Germline CDR1 is DFQATT and CDR2 is SNEGSKA (reference sequence). V gave up 2 bases and J gave up 5 bases, with 13 bases separating them. CDR3 nucleotides: TGCAGTGCTAGAACAGGACCTTCCGATCAGCCCCAGCATTTT. Translated: CSARTGPSDQPQHF.

V usage is TRBV7-9 and J usage is TRBJ1-1, with D possibly matching TRBD1 (6 bases). V was trimmed by 5 bases and J by 0 bases, leaving 7 bases between them. Germline CDR1 is SEHNR and CDR2 is FQNEAQ (reference sequence). The CDR3 covers 13 residues. CDR3 region: CASSAGVNTEAFF. CDR3 DNA sequence: TGTGCCAGCAGCGCAGGGGTGAACACTGAAGCTTTCTTT.

V is TRBV5-6 and J is TRBJ1-3; D not certain. Trimming left V 0 bases short and J 0 bases short, with 13 bases between. CDR3 length: 17 residues. Germline-derived CDR1 and CDR2 are SGHDT and YYEEEE. CDR3 residues: CASSLGAAQNSGNTIYF. The CDR3 region has the DNA TGTGCCAGCAGCTTGGGGGCAGCGCAGAACTCTGGAAACACCATATATTTT.

V and J are TRBV7-8 and TRBJ2-5; maybe TRBD2 (6 bases). Looked up from germline, CDR1 is SGHVS and CDR2 is FQNEAQ. V was shortened by 4 bases and J by 0 bases, with 15 bases between the two germline ends. CDR3 size: 16 residues. The CDR3 sequence: CASSSRAGNYQETQYF. CDR3 DNA: TGTGCCAGCAGCTCCAGGGCGGGGAATTACCAAGAGACCCAGTACTTC. The entire variable domain, with the rest obtained from reference TRBV7-8 and TRBJ2-5, is as follows: GAGVSQSPRYKVAKRGQDVALRCDPISGHVSLFWYQQALGQGPEFLTYFQNEAQLDKSGLPSDRFFAERPEGSVSTLKIQRTQQEDSAVYLCASSSRAGNYQETQYFGPGTRLLVL.

This clonotype was seen many times. The rearrangement joins TRBV5-1 to TRBJ2-3; D not certain. The CDR3 covers 15 residues. Per germline, CDR1 SGHRS and CDR2 YFSETQ. Between the trimmed V and J ends, which lost 0 bases and 3 bases, there was a span of 11 bases. The CDR3 nucleotides are TGCGCCAGCAGCTTGGCCAGGCCGGGTACAGATACGCAGTATTTT. It is translated as CASSLARPGTDTQYF.

This chain joins TRBV9 and TRBJ1-2, with D tentatively TRBD1 (5 bases). Germline CDR1 reads SGDLS; CDR2 reads YYNGEE. V lost 6 bases and J lost 4, with 22 bases in between. The CDR3 has 16 amino acids. The CDR3: CASTLGTAPIFYGYTF. CDR3 bases: TGTGCCAGCACCTTAGGGACGGCCCCCATTTTCTATGGCTACACCTTC.

This clonotype was seen more than once but under ten times. J is TRBJ2-3 and V is TRBV5-1; TRBD2 matches 10 bases. The junction had 5 bases not matched to a gene; V was cut back by 4 bases and J by 6 bases. The CDR3 loop spans 14 amino acids. Germline V lookup: CDR1 SGHRS, CDR2 YFSETQ. The DNA for the CDR3 is TGCGCCAGCAGCGGAGCGGGGGGGCCGGATACGCAGTATTTT. It codes for CASSGAGGPDTQYF.

This clonotype showed up many times. The chain recombines TRBV4-1 with TRBJ2-1; 8 nucleotides line up with TRBD2. The CDR3 totals 15 residues. V trimming: 0 bases; J trimming: 9 bases; junction bases outside the gene matches: 7. The germline V gene has CDR1 MGHRA and CDR2 YSYEKL. Here the CDR3 reads CASSQDSGGAGEQFF. The CDR3 DNA is TGCGCCAGCAGCCAAGATTCCGGGGGGGCCGGTGAGCAGTTCTTC.

The chain recombines TRBV5-1 with TRBJ2-1; 7 nucleotides match TRBD1. V shed 2 bases, J shed 7 bases, and the junction held 12 bases outside the gene matches. The length of the CDR3 is 16 residues. Germline-derived CDR1 and CDR2 are SGHRS and YFSETQ. The CDR3 loop is CASSLPSSTGINEQFF. The CDR3 coding sequence is TGCGCCAGCAGCTTACCCTCGTCGACAGGGATAAATGAGCAGTTCTTC. Full variable domain (remainder filled in from reference TRBV5-1 and TRBJ2-1): KAGVTQTPRYLIKTRGQQVTLSCSPISGHRSVSWYQQTPGQGLQFLFEYFSETQRNKGNFPGRFSGRQFSNSRSEMNVSTLELGDSALYLCASSLPSSTGINEQFFGPGTRLTVL.

This clonotype was seen more than once but under ten times. This rearrangement joins TRBV12-3 or TRBV12-4 to TRBJ2-4; 9 bases align to TRBD2. The junction had 7 bases not matched to a gene; V was cut back by 4 bases and J by 0 bases. The CDR3 totals 17 residues. CDR3 residues: CASSYFGGGAAKNIQYF. In DNA form, the CDR3 reads TGTGCCAGCAGTTATTTCGGCGGGGGGGCAGCCAAAAACATTCAGTACTTC.

This chain links TRBV20-1 with TRBJ2-7; 8 bases agree with TRBD1. CDR3 length: 12 amino acids. The germline CDR1 and CDR2 sequences are DFQATT and SNEGSKA (reference sequence). The V gene end was trimmed by 7 bases and the J gene end by 6 bases; junction bases not matched to a gene: 8. DNA for the CDR3: TGCAGTGTTGGACAGGGTGCACTCGAGCAGTACTTC. Translated: CSVGQGALEQYF.